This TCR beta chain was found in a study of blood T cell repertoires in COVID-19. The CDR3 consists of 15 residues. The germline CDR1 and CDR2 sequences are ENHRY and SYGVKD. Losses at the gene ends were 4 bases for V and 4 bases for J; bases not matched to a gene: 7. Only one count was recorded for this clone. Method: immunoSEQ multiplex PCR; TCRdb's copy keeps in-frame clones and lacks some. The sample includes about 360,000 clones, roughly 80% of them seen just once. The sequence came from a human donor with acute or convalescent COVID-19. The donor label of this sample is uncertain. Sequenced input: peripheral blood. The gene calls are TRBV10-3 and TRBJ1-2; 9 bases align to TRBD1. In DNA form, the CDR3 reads TGTGCCATCAGTGGGACAGGGGCATTCGGCTATGGCTACACCTTC. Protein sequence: CAISGTGAFGYGYTF.